A single sample is the source of the 30 T cell receptor beta chains below, sequenced in a study of identical twins. TCRdb used MiXCR to reprocess the 5' RACE reads, holding one entry per CDR3 protein. The table lists under 1 million distinct CDR3 sequences, around 12% of them singletons. The same sample was also studied in work on yellow fever vaccine responses in identical twins.

Sequencing was performed on PBMCs. The receptors come from a woman aged 18-29 years in good health.

This clonotype was counted a few times. V is TRBV27 and J is TRBJ2-1, with D perhaps assigned TRBD1 or TRBD2 (6 bases each). CDR1 MNHEY and CDR2 SMNVEV come from the germline V gene (reference sequence). V lost 6 bases to trimming and J lost 6 bases, with 15 bases between them. The CDR3 contains 14 residues. For the CDR3, the DNA is TGTGCCAGCAGAAACACGGGGGCTAGCAATGAGCAGTTCTTC. It codes for CASRNTGASNEQFF.

This clonotype was seen repeatedly, ten times or more. The chain links TRBV12-3 or TRBV12-4 to TRBJ1-5; 9 bases agree with TRBD1. The junction had 4 bases not matched to a gene; V was cut back by 6 bases and J by 4 bases. The CDR3 loop spans 14 amino acids. The CDR3 nucleotides are TGTGCCAGCAGCGGACAGGGGTGGAATCAGCCCCAGCATTTT. Its translation is CASSGQGWNQPQHF.

V and J are TRBV5-1 and TRBJ2-5, with D hard to call. The CDR3 contains 18 residues. CDR1 and CDR2 (germline): SGHRS, YFSETQ. The germline V and J ends were trimmed by 3 bases and 0 bases, with 21 bases remaining between them. The CDR3 DNA follows: TGCGCCAGCAGCTCCAGACCCCTTGGAAGACCACACCAAGAGACCCAGTACTTC. Residues: CASSSRPLGRPHQETQYF.

The DNA of the CDR3 is TGCGCCAGCAGCTTTGCGCCAGGAAACGAGCAGTACTTC. Its translation: CASSFAPGNEQYF. The rearrangement links TRBV5-1 to TRBJ2-7; D gene uncertain. With 2 bases removed from V and 5 bases from J, the gap between germline ends came to 11 bases. The length of the CDR3 is 13 residues. Germline CDR1 SGHRS, CDR2 YFSETQ.

The gene calls are TRBV3-1 and TRBJ2-7, with TRBD1 matching over 8 bases. V was clipped by 3 bases and J by 7 bases; unmatched bases: 5. Germline V gene data show CDR1 as LGHDT and CDR2 as YNNKEL (reference sequence). CDR3 length equals 13 residues. For the CDR3, the DNA is TGTGCCAGCAGCCACGCAGGGGGCAGAGAGCAGTACTTC. It yields the protein CASSHAGGREQYF.

This chain connects TRBV28 to TRBJ1-1; 10 nucleotides line up with TRBD1. Germline V gene sequence: CDR1 MDHEN, CDR2 SYDVKM. Trimming took 4 bases from V and 3 from J; bases not matched to a gene: 2. This CDR3 spans 14 amino acids. This CDR3 is CASSSGTGDTEAFF. The CDR3 coding sequence is TGTGCCAGCAGTTCCGGGACAGGGGACACTGAAGCTTTCTTT.

V usage is TRBV19 and J usage is TRBJ2-1, with D hard to call. This CDR3 is 14 amino acids long. The germline CDR1 and CDR2 sequences are LNHDA and SQIVND (reference sequence). V was shortened by 5 bases and J by 9 bases, with 17 bases between the two germline ends. This CDR3 is CASSLSNSLSEQFF. Here the CDR3 DNA reads TGTGCCAGTAGTCTCTCGAATTCCCTTAGTGAGCAGTTCTTC.

The chain recombines TRBV5-1 with TRBJ2-5; TRBD1 agrees at 9 bases. Germline CDR1 and CDR2: SGHRS and YFSETQ. V lost 4 bases to trimming and J lost 7 bases; unmatched junction nucleotides: 11. This CDR3 has 15 amino acids. In DNA form, the CDR3 reads TGCGCCAGCAGCACCACGACAGGGGGAGATCGGACCCAGTACTTC. Protein sequence: CASSTTTGGDRTQYF.

This clonotype was observed a few times. The gene calls are TRBV12-5 and TRBJ1-1; D is ambiguous. The CDR3 extends over 12 amino acids. Trimming took 5 bases from V and 7 from J, leaving 11 bases between them. Germline CDR1 reads LGHNT; CDR2 reads FRNRAP. The CDR3 here is CASGMERVEAFF. The CDR3 DNA reads TGTGCTAGTGGTATGGAGCGGGTTGAAGCTTTCTTT.

This clonotype has a count of ten or more. The chain combines TRBV10-3 with TRBJ1-1, with no clear D. The V and J ends lost 6 bases and 1 base respectively, with 9 bases between them. Germline CDR1 ENHRY, CDR2 SYGVKD. CDR3 length: 13 amino acids. The DNA for the CDR3 is TGTGCCATCAGGCGGACGGAGAACACTGAAGCTTTCTTT. This codes for CAIRRTENTEAFF.

This clonotype was recorded at least ten times. The V call is TRBV12-3 or TRBV12-4, the J call TRBJ1-4; D remains unclear. CDR3 size: 11 residues. The V gene lost 1 base and the J gene lost 7 bases, with 1 base spanning the gap. CDR3 amino acids: CASSLGEKLFF. CDR3 DNA: TGTGCCAGCAGTTTAGGTGAAAAACTGTTTTTT.

This clonotype was seen more than once but under ten times. The chain joins TRBV11-2 to TRBJ2-1, with TRBD2 matching 10 bases. The germline CDR1 and CDR2 sequences are SGHAT and FQNNGV. J lost 7 bases, V lost 5 bases, and 14 bases had no gene match. The CDR3 runs 17 residues. For the CDR3, the DNA is TGTGCCAGCAGCGCAGGCCTCCTAGCGGGAGTGGGGAATGAGCAGTTCTTC. Translating it yields CASSAGLLAGVGNEQFF.

The rearrangement joins TRBV20-1 to TRBJ1-5; D gene unclear. In germline, CDR1 is DFQATT, CDR2 SNEGSKA (reference sequence). Trimming took 6 bases from V and 2 from J, leaving 14 bases between them. This CDR3 is built from 14 residues. In DNA, the CDR3 is TGCAGTGCCAGTGCCGCCGGGGGCAATCAGCCCCAGCATTTT. It translates to CSASAAGGNQPQHF.

In its sample, this clonotype was seen a few times. The chain is built from TRBV27 and TRBJ1-6, with D unclear. The V end lost 6 bases, the J end lost 8 bases, and 8 bases lay between the germline ends. This CDR3 is built from 12 residues. Germline values: CDR1 MNHEY, CDR2 SMNVEV (reference sequence). CDR3 sequence (DNA): TGTGCCAGCAGGGAACGGGATTCACCCCTCCACTTT. Its translation: CASRERDSPLHF.

This chain uses TRBV5-1 with TRBJ2-5; 11 nucleotides line up with TRBD2. Germline V gene lookup returns CDR1 SGHRS and CDR2 YFSETQ. The CDR3 is 17 amino acids. With V trimmed by 3 bases and J by 4 bases, 11 bases remained unmatched. The CDR3 reads CASSSKLTSGRRETQYF. As DNA, the CDR3 is TGCGCCAGCAGCTCGAAACTTACTAGCGGGAGAAGAGAGACCCAGTACTTC. The full variable domain, with the rest looked up from reference TRBV5-1 and TRBJ2-5, is KAGVTQTPRYLIKTRGQQVTLSCSPISGHRSVSWYQQTPGQGLQFLFEYFSETQRNKGNFPGRFSGRQFSNSRSEMNVSTLELGDSALYLCASSSKLTSGRRETQYFGPGTRLLVL.

This clonotype appeared a few times. This chain uses TRBV11-2 with TRBJ2-7; D not resolved. Germline V gene data show CDR1 as SGHAT and CDR2 as FQNNGV. The CDR3 runs to 15 residues. V gave up 0 bases and J gave up 3 bases, with 12 bases separating them. This CDR3 is CASSLESGPSYEQYV. DNA for the CDR3: TGTGCCAGCAGCTTAGAAAGTGGGCCTAGCTACGAGCAGTACGTC.

This clonotype was seen repeatedly, ten times or more. This chain uses TRBV24-1 with TRBJ2-1; 8 nucleotides align to TRBD1. The trim removed 2 bases at V and 6 bases at J, leaving 5 bases unmatched. The CDR3 has 15 residues. The germline gives CDR1 KGHDR, CDR2 SFDVKD. The CDR3 DNA sequence: TGTGCCACCAGTGATTCCCGGACAGGGTCCAATGAGCAGTTCTTC. Protein: CATSDSRTGSNEQFF.

This clonotype was found a few times. J is TRBJ2-3 and V is TRBV18, with D possibly being TRBD2 (6 bases). V was clipped by 3 bases and J by 6 bases, with 19 bases between them. This CDR3 has 16 residues. Germline values: CDR1 KGHSH, CDR2 LQKENI. Here the CDR3 DNA reads TGTGCCAGCTCACCCCCCGGGGGACCGGGCGGTGATACGCAGTATTTT. It is translated as CASSPPGGPGGDTQYF.

The sample holds a few counts of this clonotype. This chain connects TRBV20-1 to TRBJ1-5; weak D call: TRBD1 (5 bases). The ends were cut back, 4 bases at V and 0 bases at J, with 13 bases in the middle. Germline CDR1 reads DFQATT; CDR2 reads SNEGSKA (reference sequence). This CDR3 region has 15 residues. The CDR3 DNA is TGCAGTGCTACAGGGCTTAGGGATAGCAATCAGCCCCAGCATTTT. It specifies CSATGLRDSNQPQHF.

The chain couples TRBV20-1 to TRBJ2-7; D is possibly TRBD1 (5 bases). Trimming left V 4 bases short and J 3 bases short, with 10 bases between. CDR3 size: 12 residues. CDR1 is DFQATT, CDR2 SNEGSKA, per germline (reference sequence). The DNA of the CDR3 is TGCAGTGCTAAGTGGGGCAACTACGAGCAGTACTTC. It encodes CSAKWGNYEQYF.

J is TRBJ1-1 and V is TRBV11-1; D uncertain. This CDR3 spans 14 amino acids. The V and J ends lost 6 bases and 0 bases respectively, with 11 bases between them. Looked up from germline, CDR1 is SGHAT and CDR2 is FQDESV (reference sequence). CDR3 amino acids: CASRRDGMNTEAFF. The CDR3 region has the DNA TGTGCCAGCAGACGCGACGGAATGAACACTGAAGCTTTCTTT. Full variable domain (outside the CDR3, taken from reference TRBV11-1 and TRBJ1-1): EAEVAQSPRYKITEKSQAVAFWCDPISGHATLYWYRQILGQGPELLVQFQDESVVDDSQLPKDRFSAERLKGVDSTLKIQPAELGDSAMYLCASRRDGMNTEAFFGQGTRLTVV.

The chain carries TRBV9 and TRBJ2-2; TRBD2 aligns across 14 bases. Germline V gene data show CDR1 as SGDLS and CDR2 as YYNGEE. The V and J ends lost 3 bases and 4 bases, in that order; junction bases with no gene match: 11. The CDR3 is 19 amino acids. The CDR3 nucleotides are TGTGCCAGCAGCGGAACCGGGACTAGCGGGAGTTGGGGCACCGGGGAGCTGTTTTTT. Protein: CASSGTGTSGSWGTGELFF.

The chain couples TRBV29-1 to TRBJ2-7; D is undetermined. Per germline, CDR1 SQVTM and CDR2 ANQGSEA. This CDR3 has 10 amino acids. The V and J ends lost 1 base and 7 bases respectively, with 5 bases between them. The CDR3 region has the DNA TGCAGCGTTGAAGGGAGAGAGCAGTACTTC. It yields the protein CSVEGREQYF.

This clonotype turned up a few times. This chain joins TRBV6-5 and TRBJ1-1; D possibly corresponds to TRBD1 (5 bases). The CDR3 consists of 14 residues. CDR1 and CDR2 from the germline V gene are MNHEY and SVGAGI. V lost 4 bases and J lost 0, with 9 bases in between. CDR3: CASSSDTVNTEAFF. CDR3 nucleotides: TGTGCCAGCAGTTCGGACACGGTGAACACTGAAGCTTTCTTT.

This rearrangement joins TRBV19 to TRBJ2-1; D gene ambiguous. The CDR3 length is 15 residues. V was shortened by 3 bases and J by 6 bases, with 15 bases between the two germline ends. Germline lookup yields CDR1 LNHDA and CDR2 SQIVND (reference sequence). This CDR3 is CASSIWLESVNEQFF. As DNA, the CDR3 is TGTGCCAGTAGTATTTGGCTAGAATCGGTCAATGAGCAGTTCTTC.

The table lists this clonotype with a few counts. The DNA of the CDR3 is TGTGCCAGCAGCCAGGGACAGGGGAGTGATGAGCAGTTCTTC. This translates into CASSQGQGSDEQFF. The chain links TRBV12-3 or TRBV12-4 to TRBJ2-1, with TRBD1 matching 10 bases. V trimming: 6 bases; J trimming: 8 bases; junction bases outside the gene matches: 7. CDR3 length equals 14 residues.

The chain joins TRBV12-5 to TRBJ2-2; 9 nucleotides agree with TRBD2. Germline CDR1 reads LGHNT; CDR2 reads FRNRAP. The V segment lost 1 base and the J segment 6 bases; nucleotides outside the gene matches: 9. The CDR3 sequence is 17 residues long. CDR3 nucleotides: TGTGCTAGTGGTTTGGGGGTTAGCGGGAGTCGTGCCGGGGAGCTGTTTTTT. It is translated as CASGLGVSGSRAGELFF.

V is TRBV12-3 or TRBV12-4 and J is TRBJ2-1; D gene ambiguous. Trimming stripped 2 bases from V and 9 bases from J, with 17 bases between. The CDR3 has 15 amino acids. CDR3 bases: TGTGCCAGCAGTTTACCTCCCGGCCCGGCCGGTGAGCAGTTCTTC. It translates to CASSLPPGPAGEQFF.

A few counts support this clonotype. The J gene is TRBJ2-5, the V gene TRBV3-1; 7 nucleotides line up with TRBD2. This CDR3 has 15 amino acids. Germline CDR1 reads LGHDT; CDR2 reads YNNKEL (reference sequence). V lost 4 bases to trimming and J lost 0 bases; unmatched junction nucleotides: 5. The CDR3 DNA sequence: TGTGCCAGCAGCCCCGGGACTACACACCAAGAGACCCAGTACTTC. It is translated as CASSPGTTHQETQYF.

J is TRBJ1-2 and V is TRBV12-3 or TRBV12-4; TRBD1 matches 11 bases. V shed 6 bases, J shed 4 bases, and the junction held 4 bases outside the gene matches. The CDR3 extends over 14 amino acids. The DNA for the CDR3 is TGTGCCAGCAGGGGGACAGGGGGTATCTATGGCTACACCTTC. The encoded protein is CASRGTGGIYGYTF.